Shown below are 30 T cell receptor beta chains from a single sample sequenced in a study of cytomegalovirus exposure and HLA in healthy donors. The PCR made use of 60 Vbeta and 13 Jbeta primers. Only in-frame clones appear in the TCRdb table, and some are missing; sequencing was by immunoSEQ multiplex PCR. The sample lists more than 90,000 clones, around 70% occurring once. Specimen: PBMCs. These receptors were collected from a man aged 30 to 39 in good health and CMV-seropositive.

This clone occurred a few times. Other nucleotide sequences from this sample produce the same CDR3. The genes are TRBV11-2 and TRBJ1-2; 7 nucleotides line up with TRBD1. Per germline, CDR1 SGHAT and CDR2 FQNNGV. The junction had 0 bases not matched to a gene; V was cut back by 1 base and J by 7 bases. This CDR3 region has 12 residues. Written as DNA, the CDR3 is TGTGCCAGCAGCTTAGCAGGGGGTGGCTACACCTTC. Translating it yields CASSLAGGGYTF.

This clone was seen more than once but under ten times. The rearrangement links TRBV4-3 to TRBJ1-4; 10 bases line up with TRBD1. CDR1 and CDR2 (germline): LGHNA, YSLEER. This CDR3 comprises 15 residues. V shed 1 base and J 8 bases; nucleotides not matched to a gene: 4. The CDR3 coding sequence is TGCGCCAGCAGCCAAGGGACAGGGGGAAGCGAAAAACTGTTTTTT. It codes for CASSQGTGGSEKLFF.

At least ten counts were recorded for this clone. The genes are TRBV4-2 and TRBJ1-4; 7 nucleotides align to TRBD1. Per the germline V gene, CDR1 is LGHNA and CDR2 is YNFKEQ. The CDR3 consists of 15 residues. The ends lost 0 bases at V and 7 bases at J; junction bases unmatched: 5. The CDR3 loop is CASSQDSPGGEKLFF. The DNA for the CDR3 is TGTGCCAGCAGCCAAGATTCCCCAGGGGGTGAAAAACTGTTTTTT.

The V gene is TRBV18, the J gene TRBJ1-2; TRBD1 aligns across 7 bases. Germline loops: CDR1 KGHSH, CDR2 LQKENI. Trimming removed 6 bases from V and 1 base from J; junction bases left unmatched: 5. The CDR3 consists of 14 residues. The CDR3 region has the DNA TGTGCCAGCTCGGGACAGAACTATAACTATGGCTACACCTTC. Translating it yields CASSGQNYNYGYTF.

This chain joins TRBV21-1 and TRBJ1-1. TRBV21-1 is tagged as a pseudogene. The CDR3 runs to 16 residues. The CDR3 reads CASSPRRPRFDTEAFF. CDR3 nucleotides: TGTGCCAGCAGTCCAAGGCGGCCACGGTTTGACACTGAAGCTTTCTTT.

This sequence joins TRBV25-1 and TRBJ2-7; 7 nucleotides agree with TRBD1. The CDR3 length is 15 residues. V trimming: 4 bases; J trimming: 0 bases; junction bases outside the gene matches: 6. Germline V gene lookup returns CDR1 MGHDK and CDR2 SYGVNS. In DNA form, the CDR3 reads TGTGCCAGCAGTGTCGCTTACAGGGGCTCCTACGAGCAGTACTTC. This gives the protein CASSVAYRGSYEQYF.

The V call is TRBV10-3, the J call TRBJ1-6; D unclear. The CDR3 is made up of 14 amino acids. Germline CDR1 ENHRY, CDR2 SYGVKD. V lost 7 bases to trimming and J lost 5 bases, with 12 bases between them. The CDR3 region has the DNA TGTGCCATCAAGGAGTACCGAGATAATTCACCCCTCCACTTT. It translates to CAIKEYRDNSPLHF.

The chain uses TRBV28 and TRBJ1-5, with no clear D. Deletions cut 2 bases from V and 3 bases from J, with 23 bases between. CDR1 is MDHEN and CDR2 is SYDVKM in the germline V gene. The CDR3 is made up of 19 amino acids. The CDR3 protein is CASSLDYKNSLGLNQPQHF. The CDR3 DNA is TGTGCCAGCAGTTTAGACTACAAAAACAGTCTCGGGCTCAATCAGCCCCAGCATTTT.

This clone has just a few counts. This chain uses TRBV13 with TRBJ1-2; weak D call: TRBD1 (5 bases). The CDR3 is 16 amino acids. The germline CDR1 and CDR2 sequences are PRHDT and FYEKMQ (reference sequence). V was shortened by 6 bases and J by 0 bases, with 17 bases between the two germline ends. CDR3 loop: CASSQGSTSTNYGYTF. CDR3 in DNA: TGTGCCAGCAGTCAGGGCTCTACTTCGACTAACTATGGCTACACCTTC.

The J gene is TRBJ2-3, the V gene TRBV6-6; maybe TRBD1 (6 bases). Between the trimmed V and J ends, which lost 0 bases and 6 bases, there was a span of 13 bases. Germline CDR1 and CDR2: MNHNY and SVGAGI (reference sequence). The CDR3 has 15 residues. DNA for the CDR3: TGTGCCAGCAGTTACTCGAAATCAGGGGACGATACGCAGTATTTT. Encoded protein: CASSYSKSGDDTQYF.

This clone showed up just a few times. The chain couples TRBV9 to TRBJ1-2; D ambiguous. Germline lookup yields CDR1 SGDLS and CDR2 YYNGEE. The CDR3 covers 14 residues. V lost 0 bases, J lost 8 bases, and 14 bases lay in between. The CDR3 DNA reads TGTGCCAGCAGCGTAGGGGCGGGGTTGGACGGCTACACCTTC. Protein product: CASSVGAGLDGYTF.

This clone was observed a single time. This chain joins TRBV9 and TRBJ2-3, with TRBD2 as a possible D gene (6 bases). Looked up from germline, CDR1 is SGDLS and CDR2 is YYNGEE. Between the trimmed V and J ends, which lost 4 bases and 6 bases, there was a span of 18 bases. The length of the CDR3 is 15 residues. Here the CDR3 reads CASSPLASATDTQYF. The CDR3, as DNA: TGTGCCAGCAGCCCGCTGGCTAGCGCCACGGATACGCAGTATTTT.

The chain is built from TRBV9 and TRBJ2-1; the match to TRBD1 covers 8 bases. V dropped 1 base and J dropped 7; count of bases not matched to a gene: 4. Germline assignment: CDR1 SGDLS and CDR2 YYNGEE. CDR3 length equals 14 residues. CDR3 region: CASSVQGASNEQFF. CDR3 bases: TGTGCCAGCAGCGTACAGGGGGCAAGTAATGAGCAGTTCTTC. The full variable domain, rest sourced from reference TRBV9 and TRBJ2-1, is DSGVTQTPKHLITATGQRVTLRCSPRSGDLSVYWYQQSLDQGLQFLIQYYNGEERAKGNILERFSAQQFPDLHSELNLSSLELGDSALYFCASSVQGASNEQFFGPGTRLTVL.

Only one count was recorded for this clone. At one of its ends the junction is not consistent with the germline gene, which may arise from a read error. Here the CDR3 reads CSSSLVRDEQYF. The CDR3 DNA follows: TGTTCCAGCAGCTTAGTGAGGGACGAGCAGTACTTC. The chain links TRBV7-9 to TRBJ2-7; the D gene is possibly TRBD2 (5 bases). The CDR3 has 12 amino acids. The germline CDR1 and CDR2 sequences are SEHNR and FQNEAQ (reference sequence).

V and J are TRBV11-2 and TRBJ1-6, with 8 nucleotides matching TRBD1. This CDR3 is 16 amino acids long. J lost 3 bases, V lost 4 bases, and 5 bases had no gene match. In germline, CDR1 is SGHAT, CDR2 FQNNGV. The CDR3 DNA sequence: TGTGCCAGCAGCTCCTTAACAGGGGGCTATAATTCACCCCTCCACTTT. It specifies CASSSLTGGYNSPLHF.

The J gene is TRBJ1-4, the V gene TRBV28; D unresolved. Germline CDR1 reads MDHEN; CDR2 reads SYDVKM. The CDR3 consists of 15 residues. V was clipped by 3 bases and J by 5 bases, with 13 bases between them. The CDR3, as DNA: TGTGCCAGCAGTTTCCTATCCGGGAAAAATGAAAAACTGTTTTTT. Protein product: CASSFLSGKNEKLFF. The full variable domain, completed using reference TRBV28 and TRBJ1-4, is DVKVTQSSRYLVKRTGEKVFLECVQDMDHENMFWYRQDPGLGLRLIYFSYDVKMKEKGDIPEGYSVSREKKERFSLILESASTNQTSMYLCASSFLSGKNEKLFFGSGTQLSVL.

The rearrangement joins TRBV28 to TRBJ1-2; 7 nucleotides line up with TRBD1. Unmatched junction bases numbered 3, after V lost 1 base and J lost 4 bases. Germline V lookup: CDR1 MDHEN, CDR2 SYDVKM. The CDR3 has 14 residues. CDR3 DNA sequence: TGTGCCAGCAGTTTATTCGGGACAGCCTATGGCTACACCTTC. Its translation is CASSLFGTAYGYTF.

The chain carries TRBV6-6 and TRBJ1-3; D call uncertain. Trimming pared 6 bases from V and 3 bases from J, leaving 9 bases between. Germline CDR1 MNHNY, CDR2 SVGAGI (reference sequence). The CDR3 totals 13 residues. CDR3 loop: CASREEFGNTIYF. The CDR3 DNA is TGTGCCAGCAGGGAGGAGTTTGGAAACACCATATATTTT.

The rearrangement links TRBV28 to TRBJ1-5; 8 nucleotides line up with TRBD1. CDR3 size: 14 residues. Trimming removed 6 bases from V and 7 bases from J; junction bases left unmatched: 8. Looked up from germline, CDR1 is MDHEN and CDR2 is SYDVKM. CDR3 residues: CASRSTGDGQPQHF. CDR3 DNA sequence: TGTGCCAGCAGGTCGACAGGGGACGGACAGCCCCAGCATTTT.

J is TRBJ1-2 and V is TRBV4-1, with 7 bases aligning to TRBD1. The CDR3 has 12 amino acids. The junction had 0 bases not matched to a gene; V was cut back by 3 bases and J by 5 bases. CDR1 is MGHRA and CDR2 is YSYEKL in the germline V gene. CDR3 bases: TGCGCCAGCAGCCAGACAGGGTATGGCTACACCTTC. Protein sequence: CASSQTGYGYTF.

The chain couples TRBV5-1 to TRBJ2-3; no clear D gene. This CDR3 contains 16 residues. Germline values: CDR1 SGHRS, CDR2 YFSETQ. V dropped 0 bases and J dropped 0 bases, with 11 bases sitting between them. The CDR3 spells CASSLEPASSTDTQYF. The CDR3 DNA reads as TGCGCCAGCAGCTTGGAGCCCGCCTCTAGCACAGATACGCAGTATTTT.

This sequence joins TRBV5-1 and TRBJ2-7, with D possibly TRBD1 on 6 matching bases. CDR3 length: 15 amino acids. Germline CDR1 and CDR2: SGHRS and YFSETQ. The V end lost 3 bases, the J end lost 7 bases, and 20 bases lay between the germline ends. The CDR3 sequence is CASSSQGSAWWEQYF. CDR3 bases: TGCGCCAGCAGCTCGCAGGGGTCGGCCTGGTGGGAGCAGTACTTC.

This clone was found a few times. The gene calls are TRBV2 and TRBJ1-5; maybe TRBD1 (5 bases). The CDR3 runs 13 residues. Germline V gene lookup returns CDR1 SNHLY and CDR2 FYNNEI. Trimming cost V 6 bases and J 1 base, with 7 bases left between them. The CDR3 is CASRTESNQPQHF. CDR3 sequence (DNA): TGTGCCAGCAGGACAGAGAGCAATCAGCCCCAGCATTTT.

The chain combines TRBV5-1 with TRBJ2-6; 8 bases are a match to TRBD2. Unmatched junction bases numbered 12, after V lost 4 bases and J lost 0 bases. Germline V gene data show CDR1 as SGHRS and CDR2 as YFSETQ. The CDR3 is 19 residues long. Written as DNA, the CDR3 is TGCGCCAGCAGCCCGGAGCCCACAGGGACTAGCTCTGGGGCCAACGTCCTGACTTTC. Translated, it gives CASSPEPTGTSSGANVLTF.

The rearrangement joins TRBV7-6 to TRBJ1-3; no definite D call. The CDR3 runs to 16 residues. The germline V gene has CDR1 SGHVS and CDR2 FNYEAQ. Deletions cut 2 bases from V and 1 base from J, with 12 bases between. The CDR3 here is CASSLLGRGSGNTIYF. CDR3 sequence (DNA): TGTGCCAGCAGCTTATTGGGCCGGGGATCTGGAAACACCATATATTTT.

This clone was counted only a few times. CDR3: CASSSSTGIANYGYTF. The CDR3 nucleotides are TGTGCCAGCAGTTCGAGTACAGGGATCGCTAACTATGGCTACACCTTC. The chain joins TRBV28 to TRBJ1-2; D is perhaps TRBD1 (6 bases). Germline V gene data show CDR1 as MDHEN and CDR2 as SYDVKM. CDR3 length: 16 amino acids. Trimming stripped 4 bases from V and 0 bases from J, with 15 bases between.

The chain carries TRBV13 and TRBJ2-4; 7 nucleotides line up with TRBD2. The CDR3 has 12 amino acids. J was trimmed by 8 bases and V by 5 bases; bases with no gene match: 3. Germline V gene data show CDR1 as PRHDT and CDR2 as FYEKMQ (reference sequence). The CDR3 DNA sequence: TGTGCCAGCAGCGGGGGGGTGGACATTCAGTACTTC. It encodes CASSGGVDIQYF.

This rearrangement joins TRBV10-3 to TRBJ1-1; no definite D call. Per germline, CDR1 ENHRY and CDR2 SYGVKD. The CDR3 covers 13 residues. The ends were cut back, 4 bases at V and 3 bases at J, with 9 bases in the middle. CDR3 sequence reads: CAISAKSDTEAFF. The CDR3, as DNA: TGTGCCATCAGTGCAAAGTCAGACACTGAAGCTTTCTTT.

This clone occurred once. This chain uses TRBV27 with TRBJ1-1; maybe TRBD1 (6 bases). Germline-derived CDR1 and CDR2 are MNHEY and SMNVEV (reference sequence). Between the trimmed V and J ends, which lost 9 bases and 3 bases, there was a span of 14 bases. The CDR3 is 13 amino acids. CDR3 nucleotide sequence: TGTGCCAGTGCCCGGACAGATTACACTGAAGCTTTCTTT. Translating it yields CASARTDYTEAFF.

The J gene is TRBJ2-7, the V gene TRBV10-2; no clear D gene. The V gene lost 0 bases and the J gene lost 6 bases, with 6 bases spanning the gap. Germline CDR1 reads WSHSY; CDR2 reads SAAADI. The CDR3 consists of 12 residues. CDR3 nucleotide sequence: TGCGCCAGCAGTGAGTCCATTAGCGAGCAGTACTTC. This sequence encodes CASSESISEQYF.